The T cell receptor (beta chain) under discussion was sequenced for a study of cytomegalovirus exposure and HLA in healthy donors (dated by TCRdb to about 2017). In the study overall: According to a later analysis, the 120 or so validation repertoires were produced on the same platform as the 666 repertoires of the first cohort. The study aimed to test whether cataloging public T cell receptors could reveal signatures of past pathogen exposure. In addition to the first cohort of 500 to 850 subjects, a separate validation cohort of about 120 different subjects was used. To predict cytomegalovirus infection status, the study brought together high-throughput TCR immunosequencing, statistical association of individual TCRs with disease status, and machine learning. The paper's findings and limits, for the study overall: Three of the identified cytomegalovirus-associated TCR beta chains were confirmed in vitro to be specific for cytomegalovirus antigens. The study gave a list of under 200 TCR beta chains associated with cytomegalovirus. Most TCR sequences were seen in very few donors, while some public TCRs were found in many individuals. All 120 or so repertoires were used to score co-occurrence in the validation cohort in a later analysis, because that analysis had no HLA typing for the cohort. The classifier was reported to diagnose cytomegalovirus status with high specificity and sensitivity in both the original cohort and the validation cohort. A later analysis found that TCRs clustered in the first cohort also tended to co-occur in the 120 validation repertoires, with 94% of cluster scores above 0. The authors suggested that the approach could potentially be generalized to other disease states and immunological phenotypes.

Library method: the immunoSEQ multiplex PCR assay. The authors' pipeline ran thus. To diagnose cytomegalovirus status from the catalog of TCR beta chain sequences, a statistical classification framework was built. In TCRdb, the immuneACCESS table is reduced to in-frame sequences with V and J assigned. These tables do not hold every clone; where another copy was compared, an unresolved V gene accounts for under half, and the others remain unexplained. V, J and clone size reflect that table, while D and trimming were determined from the DNA. In all, the sample holds about 140,000 clones, and about 90% of those were seen once. In total, the top ten clones hold 2.9% of the sample. Details on this clone: Its antigen is still unknown. No base qualities exist here, and no much larger clone lies one base off it.

The CDR3 runs 17 residues from the cysteine to the phenylalanine. The CDR3 DNA has 51 bases and is translated from base 1. Trimming takes 5 bases off V and 2 bases off J; junction bases not matched to a gene: 10. Via the germline V gene, CDR1 is SGHVS and CDR2 FNYEAQ. Donors formed part of the validation cohort, which comprised about 120 subjects and was distinct from the first cohort of 550 to 850 subjects. The rearranged segments are TRBV7-6 and TRBJ2-1; a stretch of 9 junction bases matches TRBD2. The origin of this receptor is a man younger than 30 in good health and CMV-seronegative. What was sequenced was PBMCs. CDR3 reads: CASSDSSGTGPYNEQFF. The sequence in DNA is TGTGCCAGCAGCGACTCTAGCGGGACGGGGCCCTACAATGAGCAGTTCTTC.